This T cell receptor (beta chain) derives from a study of T cells in Graves' hyperthyroidism and ophthalmopathy. Study-level background: Peripheral blood collection took place at initial diagnosis, before any treatment.

V lost 4 bases to trimming and J lost 6 bases, with 13 bases between them. The CDR3 contains 13 residues. Thyroid ultrasound, orbital computed tomography, clinical symptoms, and serum thyroxine and TRAb underpinned diagnoses. In this sample, this clonotype turned up many times. Its target is not known. General study results and limits: Most clonotypes expanded in thyroid above 0.001 were likewise present in blood.

Amplified regions were TCR beta CDR3 sequences from RNA transcripts. The primer set for the first-round RT-PCR of the TCR CDR3 was HTBI. MiXCR, run by TCRdb on the multiplex PCR reads, gives a single entry per CDR3 protein. In the table there are approximately 430,000 distinct CDR3 sequences, 15% to 18% of which are singletons. V and J are TRBV12-3 or TRBV12-4 and TRBJ2-7; D tentatively fits TRBD1 or TRBD2 (5 bases each). Sequencing was carried out using blood. The clonotype originates from a woman between 18 and 30 years old with Graves' hyperthyroidism. CDR3 in amino acids: CASSSQLGTEQYF. In DNA form, the CDR3 reads TGTGCCAGCAGTTCCCAATTGGGGACCGAGCAGTACTTC.